This T cell receptor (beta chain) was obtained from a study of human T cells and chemical hapten exposure. Study context: The study sensitized with 2% DPC on an approximately 2 cm by approximately 2 cm patch of upper inner arm skin. The patients were mostly female; they had alopecia areata, totalis or universalis.

The time point here: patch test 1, 2 weeks after DPC sensitization. Treatment here: therapeutic diphenylcyclopropenone sensitization with weekly scalp DPC. Per germline, CDR1 KGHSH and CDR2 LQKENI. The CDR3 runs to 14 residues. V lost 6 bases and J lost 7, with 18 bases in between. This clonotype was seen at least ten times. Unique molecular identifiers were attached to individual cDNA molecules within the library. TCRdb used MiXCR to reprocess the RACE reads, holding one entry per CDR3 protein. In the table there are about 360,000 distinct CDR3 sequences, more than 4.5% of which are singletons. This chain links TRBV18 with TRBJ1-2, with D possibly being TRBD1 (5 bases). Specimen: whole blood, collected in connection with sensitization to the hapten diphenylcyclopropenone (DPC). The sequence was obtained from a woman between 45 and 60 years old with alopecia areata. Some clones in this sample may be carry-over from other donors' samples. The CDR3 loop reads CASSLRGGESGYTF. Here the CDR3 DNA reads TGTGCCAGCTCCCTCCGTGGAGGGGAGTCTGGCTACACCTTC.